Detailed here is one T cell receptor (beta chain). Per the authors' pipeline: How many nucleated cells were present was estimated from reference gene primer amplification. Data came from immunoSEQ multiplex PCR; TCRdb stores just in-frame clones and leaves some out. The V and J calls and the clone size are those of that table, but D and trimming were determined from the DNA. This table holds about 300,000 clones, 89% found once. The CDR3 consists of 12 residues. Trimming stripped 4 bases from V and 3 bases from J, with 6 bases between. The germline CDR1 and CDR2 sequences are LNHDA and SQIVND (reference sequence). The entry originates in a study of blood T cell repertoires in COVID-19.

The sequencing input was peripheral blood. This chain links TRBV19 with TRBJ1-1; D call uncertain. The receptor's source is a man between 18 and 35 years old who had recovered from COVID-19. CDR3 loop: CASSKRDTEAFF. The CDR3 region has the DNA TGTGCCAGTAGTAAGAGGGACACTGAAGCTTTCTTT.